The 18 T cell receptor beta chains below all came from one sample that was sequenced in a study of cytomegalovirus exposure and HLA in healthy donors. In the PCR, 60 Vbeta and 13 Jbeta primers were used. Libraries were prepared by immunoSEQ multiplex PCR; TCRdb keeps only in-frame clonotypes and omits some of them. The table has some 120,000 clones, around 80% seen once. The sequenced material came from PBMCs. Every receptor here comes from a man aged 45 to 65 in good health and CMV-seronegative.

CDR3 loop: CASSQVTGAGELFF. The CDR3 region has the DNA TGTGCCAGCAGCCAAGTTACAGGGGCCGGGGAGCTGTTTTTT. This rearrangement joins TRBV14 to TRBJ2-2, with TRBD1 matching 7 bases. Germline-derived CDR1 and CDR2 are SGHDN and FVKESK. J lost 6 bases, V lost 1 base, and 2 bases had no gene match. This CDR3 is built from 14 residues. The full variable domain, with the rest looked up from reference TRBV14 and TRBJ2-2, is EAGVTQFPSHSVIEKGQTVTLRCDPISGHDNLYWYRRVMGKEIKFLLHFVKESKQDESGMPNNRFLAERTGGTYSTLKVQPAELEDSGVYFCASSQVTGAGELFFGEGSRLTVL.

With respect to this clone: An end of the junction differs from the germline gene, which may be a read error. This chain links TRBV7-9 with TRBJ2-5; D remains ambiguous. The CDR3 runs 12 residues. Germline CDR1 reads SEHNR; CDR2 reads FQNEAQ (reference sequence). The CDR3 region is CSSSLAHWTQYF. CDR3 in DNA: TGTTCCAGCAGCTTAGCTCACTGGACCCAGTACTTC.

The J gene is TRBJ2-3, the V gene TRBV7-9, with D maybe TRBD2 (6 bases). CDR1 is SEHNR and CDR2 is FQNEAQ in the germline V gene (reference sequence). The CDR3 contains 11 residues. The CDR3 region is CAVYRGNTQYF. The CDR3 nucleotides are TGTGCAGTATATCGGGGGAATACGCAGTATTTT. The whole variable domain, filled in from reference TRBV7-9 and TRBJ2-3, reads DTGVSQNPRHKITKRGQNVTFRCDPISEHNRLYWYRQTLGQGPEFLTYFQNEAQLEKSRLLSDRFSAERPKGSFSTLEIQRTEQGDSAMYLCAVYRGNTQYFGPGTRLTVL.

V and J are TRBV15 and TRBJ1-1; D remains unclear. The CDR3 covers 15 residues. Germline CDR1 reads LNHNV; CDR2 reads YYDKDF (reference sequence). The germline V and J ends were trimmed by 1 base and 7 bases, with 16 bases remaining between them. The CDR3 bases are TGTGCCACCAGCAGAGTCGACACTCGGATGGTTGAAGCTTTCTTT. Translating gives CATSRVDTRMVEAFF.

The chain is built from TRBV5-8 and TRBJ1-2; 11 bases map to TRBD1. Germline values: CDR1 SGHTS, CDR2 YDEGEE. The CDR3 has 13 residues. Unmatched junction bases numbered 3, after V lost 3 bases and J lost 8 bases. The CDR3 DNA follows: TGTGCCAGCAGCTGGACAGGGGGCGAAGGCTACACCTTC. Residues: CASSWTGGEGYTF. Full variable domain (missing parts from reference TRBV5-8 and TRBJ1-2): EAGVTQSPTHLIKTRGQQATLRCSPISGHTSVYWYQQALGLGLQFLLWYDEGEERNRGNFPPRFSGRQFPNYSSELNVNALELEDSALYLCASSWTGGEGYTFGSGTRLTVV.

This clone came up a few times. CDR3 loop: CASSLGPLNEQFF. The DNA for the CDR3 is TGTGCCAGCAGCTTAGGTCCCTTGAATGAGCAGTTCTTC. This sequence joins TRBV11-3 and TRBJ2-1; D gene ambiguous. With 1 base removed from V and 7 bases from J, the gap between germline ends came to 8 bases. The CDR3 loop spans 13 amino acids. Germline CDR1 is SGHNT and CDR2 is YENEEA. Based on the CDR3 plus reference TRBV11-3 and TRBJ2-1, the full variable domain is EAGVVQSPRYKIIEKKQPVAFWCNPISGHNTLYWYLQNLGQGPELLIRYENEEAVDDSQLPKDRFSAERLKGVDSTLKIQPAELGDSAVYLCASSLGPLNEQFFGPGTRLTVL.

The chain combines TRBV7-2 with TRBJ2-1, with 11 bases lining up with TRBD2. The CDR3 is 15 amino acids. Per the germline V gene, CDR1 is SGHTA and CDR2 is FQGNSA. The J segment lost 7 bases and the V segment lost 1 base, leaving 3 bases of the junction unmatched. CDR3 in amino acids: CASSLELAGENEQFF. The CDR3, as DNA: TGTGCCAGCAGCTTAGAACTAGCGGGAGAGAATGAGCAGTTCTTC. Full variable domain (outside the CDR3, taken from reference TRBV7-2 and TRBJ2-1): GAGVSQSPSNKVTEKGKDVELRCDPISGHTALYWYRQSLGQGLEFLIYFQGNSAPDKSGLPSDRFSAERTGGSVSTLTIQRTQQEDSAVYLCASSLELAGENEQFFGPGTRLTVL.

CDR3 sequence: CASGQENSPLHF. The CDR3 coding sequence is TGCGCCAGCGGACAGGAAAATTCACCCCTCCACTTT. The chain couples TRBV5-1 to TRBJ1-6; 7 nucleotides line up with TRBD1. Trimming took 7 bases from V and 7 from J; bases not matched to a gene: 2. The length of the CDR3 is 12 residues. CDR1 and CDR2 (germline): SGHRS, YFSETQ.

The chain employs TRBV6-1 and TRBJ1-5, with 10 bases that match TRBD1. The CDR3 is made up of 15 amino acids. V gave up 7 bases and J gave up 5 bases; unmatched junction bases: 8. The germline V gene encodes CDR1 MNHNS and CDR2 SASEGT. CDR3 nucleotides: TGTGCCAGCATCCTGACAGGGGGCTATCATCAGCCCCAGCATTTT. Residues: CASILTGGYHQPQHF.

The chain has TRBV7-9 and TRBJ2-7; 8 bases are a match to TRBD2. Germline V lookup: CDR1 SEHNR, CDR2 FQNEAQ (reference sequence). The CDR3 totals 16 residues. Losses at the gene ends were 2 bases for V and 2 bases for J; bases not matched to a gene: 8. The CDR3 is CASSLFRRGAPYEQYF. CDR3 coding DNA: TGTGCCAGCAGCTTATTCCGGCGGGGGGCTCCCTACGAGCAGTACTTC.

V is TRBV6-5 and J is TRBJ2-7, with D possibly matching TRBD2 (6 bases). The CDR3 consists of 16 residues. CDR1 is MNHEY, CDR2 SVGAGI, per germline. Trimming shortened V by 0 bases and J by 2 bases, and 14 bases separated the two germline ends. CDR3 protein: CASSYSVPGLPYEQYF. In DNA form, the CDR3 reads TGTGCCAGCAGTTACTCGGTTCCGGGACTTCCCTACGAGCAGTACTTC.

In its sample, this clone was seen a few times. This sequence joins TRBV5-4 and TRBJ2-1; D is unresolved. This CDR3 region has 17 residues. CDR1 SGHNT and CDR2 YYREEE come from the germline V gene (reference sequence). Trimming left V 1 base short and J 0 bases short, with 14 bases between. CDR3 nucleotide sequence: TGTGCCAGCAGCTTGAATCCGGGTTTGGGCTCCTACAATGAGCAGTTCTTC. This sequence encodes CASSLNPGLGSYNEQFF.

The chain carries TRBV4-1 and TRBJ2-1; D remains ambiguous. V lost 0 bases and J 6 bases, leaving 9 bases between the germline ends. The germline V gene has CDR1 MGHRA and CDR2 YSYEKL. CDR3 length equals 14 residues. CDR3 amino acids: CASSQEQRINEQFF. The CDR3 DNA sequence: TGCGCCAGCAGCCAAGAGCAGCGCATCAATGAGCAGTTCTTC.

The sample holds a few counts of this clone. Other nucleotide sequences in the sample specify the same CDR3. The genes are TRBV7-8 and TRBJ2-7; 7 bases fit TRBD1. The J segment lost 1 base and the V segment lost 5 bases, leaving 5 bases of the junction unmatched. Per germline, CDR1 SGHVS and CDR2 FQNEAQ. CDR3 length: 14 residues. CDR3 coding DNA: TGTGCCAGCAGCCTGGGGGACAGTTCCTACGAGCAGTACTTC. It specifies CASSLGDSSYEQYF.

V and J are TRBV6-6 and TRBJ2-7; D is ambiguous. Trimming took off 4 bases at V and 3 bases at J, with 10 bases between the two ends. In germline, CDR1 is MNHNY, CDR2 SVGAGI (reference sequence). The CDR3 runs to 13 residues. The CDR3 nucleotides read TGTGCCAGCAGTTCCGCGAGGTACTACGAGCAGTACTTC. Translation gives CASSSARYYEQYF.

J is TRBJ2-5 and V is TRBV7-3; the match to TRBD2 covers 10 bases. Germline V gives CDR1 SGHTA, CDR2 FQGTGA. The J segment lost 1 base and the V segment lost 5 bases, leaving 7 bases of the junction unmatched. The CDR3 length is 16 residues. In DNA form, the CDR3 reads TGTGCCAGCAGCCGGACTAGCGGAGGACCCCAAGAGACCCAGTACTTC. Translation gives CASSRTSGGPQETQYF.

The chain carries TRBV18 and TRBJ2-7, with a weak D call TRBD2 (6 bases). V lost 3 bases, J lost 1 base, and 16 bases lay in between. CDR3 size: 16 residues. Germline CDR1 reads KGHSH; CDR2 reads LQKENI. CDR3 coding DNA: TGTGCCAGCTCACCCTTCGGGACTGACATTTCCTACGAGCAGTACTTC. It specifies CASSPFGTDISYEQYF.

V gene TRBV10-2 combines with J gene TRBJ1-1, with a tentative D call TRBD1 (6 bases). The CDR3 length is 14 residues. Germline-derived CDR1 and CDR2 are WSHSY and SAAADI. Deletions cut 6 bases from V and 3 bases from J, with 14 bases between. CDR3 sequence (DNA): TGCGCCAGCAGAACAGGGTCTGATTACACTGAAGCTTTCTTT. Protein product: CASRTGSDYTEAFF.